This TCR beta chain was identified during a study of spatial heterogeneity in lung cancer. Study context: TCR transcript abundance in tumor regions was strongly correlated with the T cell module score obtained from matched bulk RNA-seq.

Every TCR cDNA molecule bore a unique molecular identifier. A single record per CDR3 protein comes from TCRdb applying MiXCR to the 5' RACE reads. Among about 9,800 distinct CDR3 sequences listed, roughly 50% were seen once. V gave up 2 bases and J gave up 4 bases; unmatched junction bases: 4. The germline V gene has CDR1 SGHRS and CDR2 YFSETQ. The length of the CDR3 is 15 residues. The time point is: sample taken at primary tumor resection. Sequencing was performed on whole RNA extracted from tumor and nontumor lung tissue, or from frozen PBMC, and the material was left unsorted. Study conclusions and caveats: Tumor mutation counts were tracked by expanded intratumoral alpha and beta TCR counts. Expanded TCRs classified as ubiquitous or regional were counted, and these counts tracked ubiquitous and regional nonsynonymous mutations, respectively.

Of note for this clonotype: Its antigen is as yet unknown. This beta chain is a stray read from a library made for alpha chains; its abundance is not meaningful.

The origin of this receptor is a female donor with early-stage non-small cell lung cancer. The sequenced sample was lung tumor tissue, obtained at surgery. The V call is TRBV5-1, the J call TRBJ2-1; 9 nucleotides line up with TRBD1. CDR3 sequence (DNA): TGCGCCAGCAGCTTAGGGGACAGGGAATACAATGAGCAGTTCTTC. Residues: CASSLGDREYNEQFF.